The 20 T cell receptor beta chains in this list originate from one sample, sequenced in a study of breast tumors, draining lymph nodes, adjacent tissues (dated by TCRdb to the mid-2010s). Library creation used multiplex PCR. These reads were obtained on an Illumina HiSeq 2000. The raw public data were reprocessed by TCRdb itself: fastp quality trimming at Q25, MiXCR clonotype calling, in-frame beta chains only. One record per CDR3 amino acid sequence lists the most common genes and DNA. Within this sample are around 130,000 distinct CDR3 sequences, with 21% of them counted one time only. Roughly 2% of the sample goes to the ten largest clones. The axillary draining lymph nodes of breast cancer patients were the source of the lymph node samples. Source material: axillary lymph node tissue. The source of these receptors is a female donor with breast cancer. Some clones in this sample may be carry-over from other donors' samples.

The chain employs TRBV3-1 and TRBJ2-3, with D tentatively TRBD1 (5 bases). The germline V gene has CDR1 LGHDT and CDR2 YNNKEL (reference sequence). Trimming cost V 0 bases and J 0 bases, with 7 bases left between them. The CDR3 totals 15 residues. The CDR3 sequence is CASSQEGHSTDTQYF. The CDR3 region has the DNA TGTGCCAGCAGCCAAGAAGGACATAGCACAGATACGCAGTATTTT.

Worth noting for this clonotype: This may be a read error, as it is one base from a much larger clone. The J gene is TRBJ2-3, the V gene TRBV11-2; TRBD2 matches 7 bases. This CDR3 region has 16 residues. From germline, CDR1 is SGHAT and CDR2 FQNNGV. The CDR3 coding sequence is TGTGCCAGCAGCTTAGGGGTTGGCGGGAGCACAGGTACGCAGTATTTT. It yields the protein CASSLGVGGSTGTQYF.

There are a few counts of this clonotype. One base away lies a much larger clone, so this may be a sequencing read error. The chain has TRBV4-1 and TRBJ2-7; no clear D gene. Trimming removed 7 bases at V and 0 bases at J, with 7 bases between. The CDR3 totals 12 residues. Germline V CDR1 and CDR2: MGHRA, YSYEKL. CDR3 sequence: CASNQDSYEQYF. CDR3 bases: TGCGCCAGCAACCAGGACTCCTACGAGCAGTACTTC.

This clonotype was observed a handful of times. A single base separates this from a much larger clone, so it may be a read error. The chain links TRBV2 to TRBJ1-4; D is unresolved. Germline CDR1 is SNHLY and CDR2 is FYNNEI. The CDR3 length is 14 residues. DNA of the CDR3: TGTGCCAGCAGTGAAGTGCGGACTAATGGAAAACTGTTTTTT. Translating gives CASSEVRTNGKLFF.

This clonotype was seen ten or more times. V and J are TRBV19 and TRBJ2-7; D remains ambiguous. Germline V gives CDR1 LNHDA, CDR2 SQIVND (reference sequence). The CDR3 runs 12 residues. Trimming removed 4 bases from V and 7 bases from J, with 11 bases in between. The CDR3 region is CASSTRRGEQYF. CDR3 in DNA: TGTGCCAGTAGTACACGAAGAGGTGAGCAGTACTTC.

This clonotype appeared many times. V usage is TRBV20-1 and J usage is TRBJ2-2, with 7 bases that match TRBD1. The CDR3 is 15 amino acids. After removal of 5 bases from V and 0 bases from J, the junction contained 6 bases not matched to a gene. Germline V gives CDR1 DFQATT, CDR2 SNEGSKA (reference sequence). DNA of the CDR3: TGCAGTGCTGCGGACAGGTTGACGAACACCGGGGAGCTGTTTTTT. Translating gives CSAADRLTNTGELFF.

This clonotype has a single count. This may be a read error: a much more frequent sequence differs by one nucleotide. The chain joins TRBV5-1 to TRBJ1-2, with 8 bases that match TRBD1. CDR3 length equals 15 residues. Germline assignment: CDR1 SGHRS and CDR2 YFSETQ. CDR3 amino acids: CASSLAYGQGYGYSF. In DNA form, the CDR3 reads TGCGCCAGCAGCTTGGCCTATGGACAGGGCTATGGCTACTCCTTC.

A note on this clonotype: This may arise from a read error, as a much more abundant clone is one base away. The chain has TRBV5-6 and TRBJ2-7; TRBD1 agrees at 8 bases. The J segment lost 4 bases and the V segment lost 6 bases, leaving 12 bases of the junction unmatched. Germline CDR1 SGHDT, CDR2 YYEEEE. This CDR3 contains 15 residues. The CDR3 loop is CASTLLDRDSYEQYF. In nucleotides, the CDR3 is TGTGCCAGCACCCTATTGGACAGGGATTCTTACGAGCAGTACTTC. The full variable domain, with the rest looked up from reference TRBV5-6 and TRBJ2-7, is DAGVTQSPTHLIKTRGQQVTLRCSPKSGHDTVSWYQQALGQGPQFIFQYYEEEERQRGNFPDRFSGHQFPNYSSELNVNALLLGDSALYLCASTLLDRDSYEQYFGPGTRLTVT.

Concerning this clonotype itself: A much larger clonotype is one base distant, so this may be a read error. This CDR3 fails to terminate in the conserved phenylalanine or tryptophan, so it likely reflects a read error. The chain has TRBV6-5 and TRBJ2-7; 9 bases map to TRBD2. V dropped 6 bases and J dropped 0; count of bases not matched to a gene: 15. This CDR3 comprises 18 residues. Germline V lookup: CDR1 MNHEY, CDR2 SVGAGI. The CDR3 sequence: CASSPGLAGSRSSYEQYL. CDR3 sequence (DNA): TGTGCCAGCAGCCCGGGGCTAGCGGGATCAAGGAGCTCCTACGAGCAGTACCTC.

This clonotype was counted many times. The rearrangement links TRBV19 to TRBJ2-1, with TRBD2 identical over 8 bases. V shed 4 bases and J 0 bases; nucleotides not matched to a gene: 2. The V gene's germline CDR1 is LNHDA and CDR2 SQIVND (reference sequence). The CDR3 is 15 residues long. The CDR3 loop reads CASSRSGGSYNEQFF. DNA of the CDR3: TGTGCCAGTAGTAGGAGCGGGGGCTCCTACAATGAGCAGTTCTTC.

To note about this clonotype: It may be a read error: a sequence one base away is much more abundant. CDR3 protein: CASGTSAKETQHF. For the CDR3, the DNA is TGTGCCAGCGGGACTAGCGCGAAAGAGACCCAGCACTTC. The chain uses TRBV7-2 and TRBJ2-5, with TRBD2 identical over 10 bases. The CDR3 is made up of 13 amino acids. Germline CDR1 is SGHTA and CDR2 is FQGNSA.

There are many counts of this clonotype. This chain's CDR3 is CAWSEIPGLRDTQYF. The CDR3 DNA reads as TGTGCCTGGAGTGAGATACCAGGTTTGCGGGATACGCAGTATTTT. The chain has TRBV30 and TRBJ2-3; D is uncertain. Per germline, CDR1 GTSNPN and CDR2 SVGIG (reference sequence). There are 15 residues in the CDR3. V was clipped by 1 base and J by 6 bases, with 17 bases between them.

This clonotype was recorded many times. This sequence joins TRBV5-6 and TRBJ2-7; D not certain. The CDR3 is made up of 15 amino acids. The V end was cut by 0 bases, the J end by 5 bases, with 15 bases between. Germline V gene data show CDR1 as SGHDT and CDR2 as YYEEEE. DNA of the CDR3: TGTGCCAGCAGCTTGGTGCACTACCTCTGGGACGAGCAGTACTTC. Amino acids: CASSLVHYLWDEQYF.

The chain carries TRBV6-5 and TRBJ1-2; maybe TRBD1 (6 bases). The CDR3 spans 13 residues. The germline V and J ends were trimmed by 5 bases and 7 bases, with 14 bases remaining between them. Per germline, CDR1 MNHEY and CDR2 SVGAGI. CDR3 residues: CASSTGARGGYTF. CDR3 nucleotide sequence: TGTGCCAGCAGTACGGGGGCAAGGGGTGGCTACACCTTC.

A few counts support this clonotype. The rearrangement joins TRBV28 to TRBJ1-5; possibly TRBD1 for D (6 bases). V lost 7 bases and J lost 1, with 11 bases in between. Germline values: CDR1 MDHEN, CDR2 SYDVKM. The CDR3 totals 14 residues. The DNA for the CDR3 is TGTGCCAGCACCTACCAGGGGAGCAATCAGCCCCAGCATTTT. Translation gives CASTYQGSNQPQHF.

Remarks on this clonotype: A read error is possible here, since a much larger clone lies one base away. The CDR3 does not end in the conserved phenylalanine or tryptophan, so this is likely a read error. CDR3 coding DNA: TGTGCCAGCAGCTTAGGAGGGACAGGGGGCTGGAATGAGCAGTTCCTC. As protein: CASSLGGTGGWNEQFL. The chain employs TRBV13 and TRBJ2-1, with 12 bases identical to TRBD1. Germline V CDR1 and CDR2: PRHDT, FYEKMQ (reference sequence). Trimming at V came to 0 bases and at J to 7 bases, leaving 4 bases not matched to a gene. The CDR3 loop spans 16 amino acids.

This clonotype came up many times. The chain employs TRBV4-1 and TRBJ2-1; TRBD2 might be the D (6 bases). Germline values: CDR1 MGHRA, CDR2 YSYEKL. This CDR3 spans 16 amino acids. Between the trimmed V and J ends, which lost 4 bases and 10 bases, there was a span of 23 bases. CDR3 coding DNA: TGCGCCAGCAGCCTAGGACTCGGGGGTTGGGTTCGCGAGCAGTTCTTC. It encodes CASSLGLGGWVREQFF.

This clonotype was observed many times. This chain connects TRBV18 to TRBJ2-7; 8 bases are shared with TRBD1. V shed 0 bases and J 3 bases; nucleotides not matched to a gene: 7. This CDR3 has 16 amino acids. The germline gives CDR1 KGHSH, CDR2 LQKENI. CDR3 DNA: TGTGCCAGCTCACCACCTCGGACAGGGAGAAGCTACGAGCAGTACTTC. It is translated as CASSPPRTGRSYEQYF.

The chain couples TRBV7-8 to TRBJ2-2; possible D gene TRBD2, 5 bases. CDR3 length equals 18 residues. Deletions cut 4 bases from V and 4 bases from J, with 22 bases between. Germline V gene sequence: CDR1 SGHVS, CDR2 FQNEAQ. The chain's CDR3 is CASSSRRVTTAGTGELFF. CDR3 DNA sequence: TGTGCCAGCAGCTCCAGGAGAGTCACAACCGCGGGCACCGGGGAGCTGTTTTTT.

This clonotype was counted ten times or more. The genes are TRBV9 and TRBJ2-1; a weak D match, TRBD2 (5 bases). Germline CDR1 reads SGDLS; CDR2 reads YYNGEE. The CDR3 contains 14 residues. V shed 3 bases and J shed 6 bases, with 13 bases lying between them. This chain's CDR3 is CASSALPAGNEQFF. The CDR3 DNA is TGTGCCAGCAGCGCCCTGCCGGCGGGCAATGAGCAGTTCTTC.